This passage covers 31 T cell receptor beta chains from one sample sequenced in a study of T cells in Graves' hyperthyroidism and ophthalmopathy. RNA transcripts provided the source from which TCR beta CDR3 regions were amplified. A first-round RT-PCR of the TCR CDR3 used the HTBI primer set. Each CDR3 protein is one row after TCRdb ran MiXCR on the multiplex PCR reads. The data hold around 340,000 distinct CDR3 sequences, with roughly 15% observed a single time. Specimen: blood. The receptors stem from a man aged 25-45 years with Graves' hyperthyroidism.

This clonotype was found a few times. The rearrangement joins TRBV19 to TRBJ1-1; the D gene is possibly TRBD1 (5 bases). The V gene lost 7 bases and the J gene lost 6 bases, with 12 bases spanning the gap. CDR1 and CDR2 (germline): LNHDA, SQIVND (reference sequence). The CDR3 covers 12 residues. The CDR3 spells CASTLGGSEAFF. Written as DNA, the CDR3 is TGTGCCAGTACCCTCGGGGGTTCTGAAGCTTTCTTT. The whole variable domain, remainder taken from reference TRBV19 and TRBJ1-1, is DGGITQSPKYLFRKEGQNVTLSCEQNLNHDAMYWYRQDPGQGLRLIYYSQIVNDFQKGDIAEGYSVSREKKESFPLTVTSAQKNPTAFYLCASTLGGSEAFFGQGTRLTVV.

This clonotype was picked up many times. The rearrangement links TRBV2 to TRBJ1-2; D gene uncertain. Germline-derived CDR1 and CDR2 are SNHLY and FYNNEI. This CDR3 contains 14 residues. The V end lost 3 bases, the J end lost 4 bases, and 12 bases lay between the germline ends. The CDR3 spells CASSDVGRLYGYTF. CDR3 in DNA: TGTGCCAGCAGTGATGTGGGCCGGCTCTATGGCTACACCTTC.

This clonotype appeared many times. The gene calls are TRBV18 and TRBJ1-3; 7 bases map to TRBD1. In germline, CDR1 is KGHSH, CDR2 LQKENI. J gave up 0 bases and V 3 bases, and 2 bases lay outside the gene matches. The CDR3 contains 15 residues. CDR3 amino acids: CASSPGQTSGNTIYF. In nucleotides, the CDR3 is TGTGCCAGCTCACCGGGACAGACCTCTGGAAACACCATATATTTT.

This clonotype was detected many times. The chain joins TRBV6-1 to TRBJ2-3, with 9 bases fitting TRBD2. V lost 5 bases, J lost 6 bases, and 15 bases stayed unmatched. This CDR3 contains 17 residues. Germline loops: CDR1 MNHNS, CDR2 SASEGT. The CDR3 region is CASSFSGTSPGGDTQYF. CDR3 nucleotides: TGTGCCAGCAGTTTTTCCGGGACTAGCCCAGGTGGCGATACGCAGTATTTT.

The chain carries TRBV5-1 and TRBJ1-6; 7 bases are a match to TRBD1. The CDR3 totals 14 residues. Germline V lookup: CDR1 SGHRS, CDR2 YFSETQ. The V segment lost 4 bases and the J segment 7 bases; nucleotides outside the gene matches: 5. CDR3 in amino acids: CASSRGQQNSPLHF. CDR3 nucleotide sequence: TGCGCCAGCAGCAGGGGACAGCAGAATTCACCCCTCCACTTT.

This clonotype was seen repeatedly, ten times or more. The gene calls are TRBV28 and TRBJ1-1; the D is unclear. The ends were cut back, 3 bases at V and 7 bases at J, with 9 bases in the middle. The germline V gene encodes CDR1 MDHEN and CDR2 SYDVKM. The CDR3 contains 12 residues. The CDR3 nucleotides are TGTGCCAGCAGTTTCCACAATCTTGAAGCTTTCTTT. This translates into CASSFHNLEAFF.

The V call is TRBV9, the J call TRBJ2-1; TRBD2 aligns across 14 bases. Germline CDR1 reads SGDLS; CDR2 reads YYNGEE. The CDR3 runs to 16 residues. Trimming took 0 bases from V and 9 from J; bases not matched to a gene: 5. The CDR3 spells CASSVAGLAGASEQFF. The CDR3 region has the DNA TGTGCCAGCAGCGTAGCGGGACTAGCGGGAGCTTCTGAGCAGTTCTTC.

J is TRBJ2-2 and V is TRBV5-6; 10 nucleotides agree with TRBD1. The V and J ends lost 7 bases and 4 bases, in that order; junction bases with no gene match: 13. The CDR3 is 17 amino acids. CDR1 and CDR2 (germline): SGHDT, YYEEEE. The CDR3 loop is CASDETGTGVGTGELFF. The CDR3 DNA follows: TGTGCCAGCGACGAGACCGGGACAGGGGTTGGCACCGGGGAGCTGTTTTTT.

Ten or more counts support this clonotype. The CDR3 reads CASSAAQGRANEKLFF. The CDR3 DNA reads as TGTGCCAGCAGTGCCGCACAGGGAAGGGCGAATGAAAAACTGTTTTTT. The chain is built from TRBV6-1 and TRBJ1-4, with TRBD1 as a possible D gene (6 bases). Germline values: CDR1 MNHNS, CDR2 SASEGT. The CDR3 loop spans 16 amino acids. The V gene lost 4 bases and the J gene lost 5 bases, with 17 bases spanning the gap.

The CDR3 DNA sequence: TGCAGTGCTAGGATACAGGACTACAATGAGCAGTTCTTC. Amino acids: CSARIQDYNEQFF. J is TRBJ2-1 and V is TRBV20-1; possible D gene TRBD1, 5 bases. The germline CDR1 and CDR2 sequences are DFQATT and SNEGSKA (reference sequence). The CDR3 is made up of 13 amino acids. Trimming cost V 3 bases and J 3 bases, with 9 bases left between them.

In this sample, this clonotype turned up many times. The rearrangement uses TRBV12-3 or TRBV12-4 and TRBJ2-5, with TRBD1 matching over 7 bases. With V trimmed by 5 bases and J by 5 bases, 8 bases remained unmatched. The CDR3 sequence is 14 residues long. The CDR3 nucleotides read TGTGCCAGCAGTCCGAGACAGGGAGAGGAGACCCAGTACTTC. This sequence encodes CASSPRQGEETQYF.

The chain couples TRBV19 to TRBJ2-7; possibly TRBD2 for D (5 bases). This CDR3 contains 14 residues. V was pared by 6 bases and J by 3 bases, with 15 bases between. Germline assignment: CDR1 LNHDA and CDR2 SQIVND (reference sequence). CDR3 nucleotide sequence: TGTGCCAGTAGAGCTACCGTCGACTACTACGAGCAGTACTTC. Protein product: CASRATVDYYEQYF. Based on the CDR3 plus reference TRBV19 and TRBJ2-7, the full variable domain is DGGITQSPKYLFRKEGQNVTLSCEQNLNHDAMYWYRQDPGQGLRLIYYSQIVNDFQKGDIAEGYSVSREKKESFPLTVTSAQKNPTAFYLCASRATVDYYEQYFGPGTRLTVT.

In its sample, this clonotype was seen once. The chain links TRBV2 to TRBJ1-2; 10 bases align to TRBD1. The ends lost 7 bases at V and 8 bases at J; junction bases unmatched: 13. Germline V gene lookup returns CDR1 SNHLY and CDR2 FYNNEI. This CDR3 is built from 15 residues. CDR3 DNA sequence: TGTGCCAGCACCACCCCGGGACAGGGGACGTGGGGCTACACCTTC. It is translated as CASTTPGQGTWGYTF.

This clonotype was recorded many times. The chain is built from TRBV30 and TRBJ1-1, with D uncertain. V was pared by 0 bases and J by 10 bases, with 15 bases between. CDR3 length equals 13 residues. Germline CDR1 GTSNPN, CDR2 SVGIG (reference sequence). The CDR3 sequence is CAWSVDGPSGAFF. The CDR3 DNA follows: TGTGCCTGGAGTGTAGACGGACCCAGTGGAGCTTTCTTT. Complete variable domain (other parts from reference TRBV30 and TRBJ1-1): SQTIHQWPATLVQPVGSPLSLECTVEGTSNPNLYWYRQAAGRGLQLLFYSVGIGQISSEVPQNLSASRPQDRQFILSSKKLLLSDSGFYLCAWSVDGPSGAFFGQGTRLTVV.

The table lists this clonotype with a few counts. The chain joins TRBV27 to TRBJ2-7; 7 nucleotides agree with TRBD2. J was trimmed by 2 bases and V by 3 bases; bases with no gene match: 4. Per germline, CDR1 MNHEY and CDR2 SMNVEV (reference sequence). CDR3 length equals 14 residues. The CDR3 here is CASSFRGRAYEQYF. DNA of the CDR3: TGTGCCAGCAGTTTTCGGGGGAGGGCCTACGAGCAGTACTTC.

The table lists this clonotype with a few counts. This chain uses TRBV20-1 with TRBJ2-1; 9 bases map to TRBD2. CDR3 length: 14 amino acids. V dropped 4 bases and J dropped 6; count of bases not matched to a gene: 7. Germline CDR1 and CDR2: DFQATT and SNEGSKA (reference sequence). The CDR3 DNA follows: TGCAGTGCTACCCTTGCGGGAGGGCGCAATGAGCAGTTCTTC. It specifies CSATLAGGRNEQFF.

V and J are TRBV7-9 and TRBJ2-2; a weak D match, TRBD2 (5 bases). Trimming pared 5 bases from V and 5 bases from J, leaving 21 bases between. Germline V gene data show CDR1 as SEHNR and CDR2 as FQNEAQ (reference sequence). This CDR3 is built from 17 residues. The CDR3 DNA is TGTGCCAGCAGCCCACGTTCTCTGCCGGGGTATACCGGGGAGCTGTTTTTT. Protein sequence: CASSPRSLPGYTGELFF.

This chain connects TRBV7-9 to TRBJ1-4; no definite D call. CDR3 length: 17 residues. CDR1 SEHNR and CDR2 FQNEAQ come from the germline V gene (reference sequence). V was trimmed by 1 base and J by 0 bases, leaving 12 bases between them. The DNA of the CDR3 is TGTGCCAGCAGCTTAGTTGGGGTAGAGCCAACTAATGAAAAACTGTTTTTT. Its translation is CASSLVGVEPTNEKLFF. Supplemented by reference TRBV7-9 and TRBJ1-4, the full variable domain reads DTGVSQNPRHKITKRGQNVTFRCDPISEHNRLYWYRQTLGQGPEFLTYFQNEAQLEKSRLLSDRFSAERPKGSFSTLEIQRTEQGDSAMYLCASSLVGVEPTNEKLFFGSGTQLSVL.

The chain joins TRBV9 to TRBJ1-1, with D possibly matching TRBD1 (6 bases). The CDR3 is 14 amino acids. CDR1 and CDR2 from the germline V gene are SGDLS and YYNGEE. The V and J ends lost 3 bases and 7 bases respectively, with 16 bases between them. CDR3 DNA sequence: TGTGCCAGCAGCGGGGGGGACGGGGGCTTTGAAGCTTTCTTT. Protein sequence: CASSGGDGGFEAFF.

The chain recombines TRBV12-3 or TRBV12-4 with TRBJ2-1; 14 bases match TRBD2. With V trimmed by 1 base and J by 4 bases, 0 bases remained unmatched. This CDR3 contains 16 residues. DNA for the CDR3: TGTGCCAGCAGTTTAGGACTAGCGGGAGGGTACAATGAGCAGTTCTTC. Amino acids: CASSLGLAGGYNEQFF.

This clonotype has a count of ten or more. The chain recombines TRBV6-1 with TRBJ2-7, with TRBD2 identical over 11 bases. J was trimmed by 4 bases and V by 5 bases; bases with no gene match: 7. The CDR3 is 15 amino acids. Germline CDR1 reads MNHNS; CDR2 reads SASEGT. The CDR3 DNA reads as TGTGCCAGCAGTCCAACTAGCGGGAGTCTATACGAGCAGTACTTC. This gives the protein CASSPTSGSLYEQYF.

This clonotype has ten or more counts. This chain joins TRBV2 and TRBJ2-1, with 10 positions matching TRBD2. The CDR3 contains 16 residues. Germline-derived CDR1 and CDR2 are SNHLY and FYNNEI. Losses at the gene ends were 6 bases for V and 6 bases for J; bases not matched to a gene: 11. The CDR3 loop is CASSREAGGPGNEQFF. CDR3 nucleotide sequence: TGTGCCAGCAGCCGGGAAGCGGGAGGGCCGGGCAATGAGCAGTTCTTC.

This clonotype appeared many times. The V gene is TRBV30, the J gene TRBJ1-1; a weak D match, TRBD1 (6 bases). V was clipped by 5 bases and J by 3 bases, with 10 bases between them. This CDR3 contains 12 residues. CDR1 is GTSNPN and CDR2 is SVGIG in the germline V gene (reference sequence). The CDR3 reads CAWRWGHTEAFF. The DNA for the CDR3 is TGTGCCTGGCGGTGGGGGCACACTGAAGCTTTCTTT.

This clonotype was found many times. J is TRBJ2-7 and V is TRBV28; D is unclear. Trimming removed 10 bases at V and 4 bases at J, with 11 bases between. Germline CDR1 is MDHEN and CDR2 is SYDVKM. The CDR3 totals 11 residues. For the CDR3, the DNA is TGTGCCACCACGGGTGGGTACGAGCAGTACTTC. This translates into CATTGGYEQYF.

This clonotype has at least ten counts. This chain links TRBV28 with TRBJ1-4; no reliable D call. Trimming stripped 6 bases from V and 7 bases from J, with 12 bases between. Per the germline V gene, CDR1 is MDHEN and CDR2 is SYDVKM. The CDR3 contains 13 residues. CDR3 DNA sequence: TGTGCCAGCAGCCTAAGTAATGCTGAAAAACTGTTTTTT. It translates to CASSLSNAEKLFF.

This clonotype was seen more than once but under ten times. The CDR3 bases are TGTGCCAGCAGTTTACTGGGTGAGAGGGCCAATGAGCAGTTCTTC. Its translation: CASSLLGERANEQFF. The rearrangement joins TRBV12-3 or TRBV12-4 to TRBJ2-1; possible D gene TRBD2, 5 bases. The germline V and J ends were trimmed by 2 bases and 6 bases, with 14 bases remaining between them. This CDR3 is 15 amino acids long.

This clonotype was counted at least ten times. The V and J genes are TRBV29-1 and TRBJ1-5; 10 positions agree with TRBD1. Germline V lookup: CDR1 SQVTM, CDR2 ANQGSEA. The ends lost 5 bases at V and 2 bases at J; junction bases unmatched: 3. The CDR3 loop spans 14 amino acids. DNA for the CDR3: TGCAGCGTTACGACAGGGGGCCGCAATCAGCCCCAGCATTTT. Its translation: CSVTTGGRNQPQHF.

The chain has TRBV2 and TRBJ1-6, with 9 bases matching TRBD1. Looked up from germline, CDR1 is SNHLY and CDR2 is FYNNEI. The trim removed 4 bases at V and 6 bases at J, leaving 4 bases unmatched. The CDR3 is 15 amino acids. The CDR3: CASSGGQGINSPLHF. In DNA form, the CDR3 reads TGTGCCAGCAGTGGAGGACAGGGGATTAATTCACCCCTCCACTTT.

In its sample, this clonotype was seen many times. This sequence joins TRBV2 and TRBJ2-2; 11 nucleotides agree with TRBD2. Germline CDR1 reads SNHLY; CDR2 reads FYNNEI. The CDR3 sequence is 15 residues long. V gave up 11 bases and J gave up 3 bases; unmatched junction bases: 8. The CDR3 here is CAGKMGLADTGELFF. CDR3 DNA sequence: TGTGCCGGAAAAATGGGACTAGCGGACACCGGGGAGCTGTTTTTT.

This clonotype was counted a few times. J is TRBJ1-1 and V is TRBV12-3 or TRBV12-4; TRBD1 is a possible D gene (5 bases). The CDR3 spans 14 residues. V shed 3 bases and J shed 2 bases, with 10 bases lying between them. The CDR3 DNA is TGTGCCAGCAGTTTCACTGGGACCAACACTGAAGCTTTCTTT. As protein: CASSFTGTNTEAFF.

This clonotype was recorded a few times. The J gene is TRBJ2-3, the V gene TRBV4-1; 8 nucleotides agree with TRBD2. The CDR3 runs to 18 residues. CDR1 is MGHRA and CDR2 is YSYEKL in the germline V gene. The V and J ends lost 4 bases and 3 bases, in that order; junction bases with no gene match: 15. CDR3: CASSPSPGGAGSTDTQYF. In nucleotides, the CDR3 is TGCGCCAGCAGCCCCTCGCCGGGGGGGGCTGGGTCAACAGATACGCAGTATTTT.